Reported below is one TCR beta chain. This CDR3 contains 15 residues. Trimming left V 0 bases short and J 9 bases short, with 13 bases between. Germline V gives CDR1 SGHRS, CDR2 YFSETQ. Source study methods: Amplified reference gene primers provided the basis for estimating nucleated cell counts. The repertoire was sequenced with immunoSEQ multiplex PCR; TCRdb's copy has only in-frame clones and lacks some. V, J and clone size are those of that table, while D and trimming were read from the DNA. Of 150,000 to 200,000 clones listed, about 87% were seen once; the top ten hold approximately 24%. These data are taken from a study of blood T cell repertoires in COVID-19. Study details: T cells, B-cell-depleted T cells, or PBMCs supplied cDNA or gDNA.

The sequence came from a man in his sixties with acute or convalescent COVID-19. The chain couples TRBV5-1 to TRBJ1-6; D gene uncertain. Sequencing input: peripheral blood. The CDR3: CASSLEGAAGSPLHF. CDR3 sequence (DNA): TGCGCCAGCAGCTTGGAGGGTGCTGCGGGTTCACCCCTCCACTTT. The variable domain in full, completed from reference TRBV5-1 and TRBJ1-6, reads KAGVTQTPRYLIKTRGQQVTLSCSPISGHRSVSWYQQTPGQGLQFLFEYFSETQRNKGNFPGRFSGRQFSNSRSEMNVSTLELGDSALYLCASSLEGAAGSPLHFGNGTRLTVT.